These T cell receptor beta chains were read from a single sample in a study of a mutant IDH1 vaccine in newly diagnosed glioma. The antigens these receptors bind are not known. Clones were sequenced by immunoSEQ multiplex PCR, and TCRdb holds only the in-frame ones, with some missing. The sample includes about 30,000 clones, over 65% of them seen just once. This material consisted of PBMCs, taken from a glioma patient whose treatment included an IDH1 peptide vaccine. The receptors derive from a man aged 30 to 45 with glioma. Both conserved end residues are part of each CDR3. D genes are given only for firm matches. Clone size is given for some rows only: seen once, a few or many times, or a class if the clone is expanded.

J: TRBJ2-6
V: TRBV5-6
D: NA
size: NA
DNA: TGTGCCAGCACCACTAGGGTGGCTGGGGCCAACGTCCTGACTTTC
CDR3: CASTTRVAGANVLTF

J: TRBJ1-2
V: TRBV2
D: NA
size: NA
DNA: TGTGCCAGCGGGGGGCGGGGTGGCTACACCTTC
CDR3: CASGGRGGYTF

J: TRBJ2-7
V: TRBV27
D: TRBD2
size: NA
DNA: TGTGCCAGCACCTGGGGGGAGGGCCTGTACGAGCAGTACTTC
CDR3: CASTWGEGLYEQYF

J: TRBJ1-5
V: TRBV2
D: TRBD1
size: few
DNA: TGTGCCAGCAGCGGGACAGGGGAGGATCAGCCCCAGCATTTT
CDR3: CASSGTGEDQPQHF

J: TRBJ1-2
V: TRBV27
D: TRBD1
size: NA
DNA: TGTGCCAGCAGTAGGTCGGACAGGGGGCGGATTGGCTACACCTTC
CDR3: CASSRSDRGRIGYTF

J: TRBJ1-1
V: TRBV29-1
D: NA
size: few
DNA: TGCAGCGTTGATGTGTTAGGGAACACTGAAGCTTTCTTT
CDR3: CSVDVLGNTEAFF

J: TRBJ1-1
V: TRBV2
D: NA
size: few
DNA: TGTGCCAGCAGTGTAACAGGGACTGAAGCTTTCTTT
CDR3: CASSVTGTEAFF

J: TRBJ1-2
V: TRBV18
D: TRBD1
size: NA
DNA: TGTGCCAGCTCACCGCGAGGGGGCAGTGGCTACACCTTC
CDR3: CASSPRGGSGYTF

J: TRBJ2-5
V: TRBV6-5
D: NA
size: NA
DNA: TGTGCCAGCAGTTATTACACAGGGAGTGAGACCCAGTACTTC
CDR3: CASSYYTGSETQYF

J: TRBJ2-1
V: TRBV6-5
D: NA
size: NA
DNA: TGTGCCAGCAGGCGTCCCGGGGGCTTGGATGAGCAGTTCTTC
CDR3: CASRRPGGLDEQFF

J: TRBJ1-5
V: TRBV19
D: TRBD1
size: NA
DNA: TGTGCCAGTAGTATTCTGGGACAGAACAATCAGCCCCAGCATTTT
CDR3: CASSILGQNNQPQHF

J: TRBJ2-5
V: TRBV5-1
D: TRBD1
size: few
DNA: TGCGCCACCGCGACAGGGAATGAAGAGACCCAGTACTTC
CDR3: CATATGNEETQYF

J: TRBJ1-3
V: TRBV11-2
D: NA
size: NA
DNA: TGTGCCAGCAGTTGGACTTGGGGACACCTTAGCGGAAACACCATATATTTT
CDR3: CASSWTWGHLSGNTIYF

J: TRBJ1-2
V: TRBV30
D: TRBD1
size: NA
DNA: TGTGCCTGGAGTACAGGGGGCCGTTATGGCTACACCTTC
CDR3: CAWSTGGRYGYTF

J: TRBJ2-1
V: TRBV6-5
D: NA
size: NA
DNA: TGTGCCAGCAGTTACACGCACCCGGGGCTCTACAATGAGCAGTTCTTC
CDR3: CASSYTHPGLYNEQFF

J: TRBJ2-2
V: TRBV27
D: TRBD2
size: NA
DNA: TGTGCCAGCAGTCTCGTCTCACTAGCGGGAGGGGACACCGGGGAGCTGTTTTTT
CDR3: CASSLVSLAGGDTGELFF

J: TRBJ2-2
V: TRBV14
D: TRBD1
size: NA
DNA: TGTGCCAGCAGGGGACAGGTCGACACCGGGGAGCTGTTTTTT
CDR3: CASRGQVDTGELFF

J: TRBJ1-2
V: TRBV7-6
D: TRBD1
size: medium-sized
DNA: TGTGCCAGCAGCTTAGTTAGCACAGGGGGAGATGGCTACACCTTC
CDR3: CASSLVSTGGDGYTF

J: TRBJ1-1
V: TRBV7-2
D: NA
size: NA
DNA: TGTGCCAGCAGCTTGGCAGCAATGAACACTGAAGCTTTCTTT
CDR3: CASSLAAMNTEAFF

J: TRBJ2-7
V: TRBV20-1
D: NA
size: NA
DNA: TGCAGTGCACGACTAGCCTACGAGCAGTACTTC
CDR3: CSARLAYEQYF

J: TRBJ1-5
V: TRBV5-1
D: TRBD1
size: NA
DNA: TGCGCCAGCAGGCCGGACAGGGACAATCAGCCCCAGCATTTT
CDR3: CASRPDRDNQPQHF

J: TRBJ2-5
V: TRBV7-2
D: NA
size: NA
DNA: TGTGCCAGCAGCTTAAGCCGGGTGGGAGAGACCCAGTACTTC
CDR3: CASSLSRVGETQYF

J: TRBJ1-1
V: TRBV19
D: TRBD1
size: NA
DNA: TGTGCCAGTAGTATCGATGACAGGGGGAACGCTGAAGCTTTCTTT
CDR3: CASSIDDRGNAEAFF

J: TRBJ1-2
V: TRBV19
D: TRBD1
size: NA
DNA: TGTGCCAGTCAGGACAGGGCCCTCTATGGCTACACCTTC
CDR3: CASQDRALYGYTF

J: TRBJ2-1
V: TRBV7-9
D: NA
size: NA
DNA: TGTGCCAGCAGCGTCCCTGTGCGCGGCGATGAGCAGTTCTTC
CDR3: CASSVPVRGDEQFF

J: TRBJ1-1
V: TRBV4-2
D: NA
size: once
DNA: TGTGCCAGCAGCCAATCCATGGGGAACACTGAAGCTTTCTTT
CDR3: CASSQSMGNTEAFF

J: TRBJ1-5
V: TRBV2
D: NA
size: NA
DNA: TGTGCCAGCAGTGAAGGGGGGCAGGGTGTTCAGCCCCAGCATTTT
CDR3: CASSEGGQGVQPQHF

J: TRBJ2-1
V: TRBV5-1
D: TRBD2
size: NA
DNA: TGCGCCAGCAGGTTAGCGGGTCGGAACAATGAGCAGTTCTTC
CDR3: CASRLAGRNNEQFF

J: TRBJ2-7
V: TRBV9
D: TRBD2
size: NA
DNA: TGTGCCAGCAGCGCGAGCGGGAGGGATCACGAGCAGTACTTC
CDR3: CASSASGRDHEQYF

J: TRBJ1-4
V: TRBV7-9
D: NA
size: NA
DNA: TGTGCCAGCAGCCCCTACAGACAGGATGCAACTAATGAAAAACTGTTTTTT
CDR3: CASSPYRQDATNEKLFF

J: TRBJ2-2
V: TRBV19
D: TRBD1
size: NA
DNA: TGTGCCAGTATCCAGGGGGACGTTCAGAACACCGGGGAGCTGTTTTTT
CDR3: CASIQGDVQNTGELFF

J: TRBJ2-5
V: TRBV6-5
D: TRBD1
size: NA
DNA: TGTGCCAGCAGGGGACAGGTGCAAGAGACCCAGTACTTC
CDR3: CASRGQVQETQYF

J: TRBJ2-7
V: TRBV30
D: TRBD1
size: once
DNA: TGTGCCTGGAGTGGATTACCGGGACAGGGAACCTACGAGCAGTACTTC
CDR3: CAWSGLPGQGTYEQYF

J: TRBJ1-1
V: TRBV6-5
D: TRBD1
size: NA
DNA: TGTGCCAGCACTCCGACAGGGGGAATGAACACTGAAGCTTTCTTT
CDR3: CASTPTGGMNTEAFF

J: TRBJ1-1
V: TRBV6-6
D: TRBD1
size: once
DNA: TGTGCCAGCAGCCCCGGACAGGGTGGAGAGACTGAAGCTTTCTTT
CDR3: CASSPGQGGETEAFF

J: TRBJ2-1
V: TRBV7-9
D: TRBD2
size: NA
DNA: TGTGCCAGCAGCTTAGCACTAGCGGGAACCTACAATGAGCAGTTCTTC
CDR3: CASSLALAGTYNEQFF

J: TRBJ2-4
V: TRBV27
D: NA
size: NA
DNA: TGTGCCAGCAGTTTGGTCTGGGGGTGGTCCAAAAACATTCAGTACTTC
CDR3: CASSLVWGWSKNIQYF

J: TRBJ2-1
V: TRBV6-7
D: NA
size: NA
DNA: TGTGCCAGCAGTTACCCCGGGAGGGGGCGCGGGAAATACAATGAGCAGTTCTTC
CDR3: CASSYPGRGRGKYNEQFF

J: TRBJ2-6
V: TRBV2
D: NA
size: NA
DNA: TGTGCCAGCAGCAAAACAGGAAACTCTGGGGCCAACGTCCTGACTTTC
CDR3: CASSKTGNSGANVLTF

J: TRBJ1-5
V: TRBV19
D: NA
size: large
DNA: TGTGCCAGTAGTATGGGAGGGGACGATAGCAATCAGCCCCAGCATTTT
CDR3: CASSMGGDDSNQPQHF

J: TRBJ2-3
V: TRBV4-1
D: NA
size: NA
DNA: TGCGCCAGCAGCCAATCAGGGAGCCTAGGCTGGGCAGATACGCAGTATTTT
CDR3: CASSQSGSLGWADTQYF

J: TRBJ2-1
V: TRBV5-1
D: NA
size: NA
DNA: TGCGCCAGCAGCTTGGAGGAAAGGGGCCTGAATGAGCAGTTCTTC
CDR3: CASSLEERGLNEQFF

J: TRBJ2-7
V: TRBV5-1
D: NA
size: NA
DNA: TGCGCCAGCAGGGGGACGGCTGAGCAGTACTTC
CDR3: CASRGTAEQYF

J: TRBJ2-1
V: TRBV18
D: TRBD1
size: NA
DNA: TGTGCCAGCTCACTGCCAGGGGGTCTCCAGGATGAGCAGTTCTTC
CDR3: CASSLPGGLQDEQFF

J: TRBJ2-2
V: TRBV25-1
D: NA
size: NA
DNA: TGTGCCAGCATGAATGACGGCGTCCCATACGCCGGGGAGCTGTTTTTT
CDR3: CASMNDGVPYAGELFF